Listed here are 7 T cell receptor beta chains from one sample, sequenced in a study of monozygotic twins with inflammatory bowel disease. TCRdb reanalyzed the 5' RACE reads, giving one entry per CDR3 protein sequence and no DNA. This repertoire includes approximately 400,000 distinct CDR3 sequences. Sample: blood. The receptors derive from a human donor with ulcerative colitis or Crohn's disease, or a healthy co-twin of an affected twin (not recorded which).

This chain connects TRBV7-9 to TRBJ2-7; the TRBD1 assignment by TCRdb is unverifiable without DNA. The CDR3 spans 13 residues. Per germline, CDR1 SEHNR and CDR2 FQNEAQ (reference sequence). CDR3 region: CASSRGQTYEQYF.

The chain is built from TRBV3-1 and TRBJ2-3; TCRdb names TRBD1, which stays unverified in the absence of DNA. Germline CDR1 LGHDT, CDR2 YNNKEL (reference sequence). The length of the CDR3 is 16 residues. CDR3 protein: CASSQDYGRGSDTQYF.

The chain carries TRBV3-1 and TRBJ2-5; TCRdb returns TRBD1, unconfirmable since there is no DNA. In germline, CDR1 is LGHDT, CDR2 YNNKEL (reference sequence). This CDR3 comprises 14 residues. The CDR3 sequence: CASSLPGQGETQYF.

The chain recombines TRBV2 with TRBJ2-5. The germline CDR1 and CDR2 sequences are SNHLY and FYNNEI. This CDR3 has 14 residues. CDR3 amino acids: CASSEGSLSRTQYF.

The chain has TRBV12-3 or TRBV12-4 and TRBJ1-1. The CDR3 runs 16 residues. This CDR3 is CASGLPRRGLNTEAFF.

The chain carries TRBV7-6 and TRBJ2-1. There are 15 residues in the CDR3. Germline CDR1 SGHVS, CDR2 FNYEAQ. CDR3 amino acids: CASSSAGWSYNEQFF.

The chain links TRBV20-1 to TRBJ2-5; with no DNA, the TCRdb D assignment of TRBD1 cannot be verified. From germline, CDR1 is DFQATT and CDR2 SNEGSKA (reference sequence). This CDR3 is 13 amino acids long. CDR3 region: CSARKGTGETQYF.